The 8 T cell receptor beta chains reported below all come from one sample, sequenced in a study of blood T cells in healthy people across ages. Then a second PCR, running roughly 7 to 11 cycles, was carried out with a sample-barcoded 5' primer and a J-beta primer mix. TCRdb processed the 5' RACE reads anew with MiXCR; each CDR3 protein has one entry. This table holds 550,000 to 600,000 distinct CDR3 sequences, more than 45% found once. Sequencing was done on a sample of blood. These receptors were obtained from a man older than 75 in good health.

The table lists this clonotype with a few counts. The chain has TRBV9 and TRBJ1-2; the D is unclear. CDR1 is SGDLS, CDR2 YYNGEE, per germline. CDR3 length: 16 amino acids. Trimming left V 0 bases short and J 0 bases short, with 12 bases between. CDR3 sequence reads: CASSVGGPFSNYGYTF. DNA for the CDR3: TGTGCCAGCAGCGTAGGAGGGCCCTTCTCTAACTATGGCTACACCTTC. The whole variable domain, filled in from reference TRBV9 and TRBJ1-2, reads DSGVTQTPKHLITATGQRVTLRCSPRSGDLSVYWYQQSLDQGLQFLIQYYNGEERAKGNILERFSAQQFPDLHSELNLSSLELGDSALYFCASSVGGPFSNYGYTFGSGTRLTVV.

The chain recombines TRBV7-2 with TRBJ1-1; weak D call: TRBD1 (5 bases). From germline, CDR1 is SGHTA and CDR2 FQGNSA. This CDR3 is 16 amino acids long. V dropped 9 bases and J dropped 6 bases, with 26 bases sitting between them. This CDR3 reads CASSPYRPGTGPEAFF. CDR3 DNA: TGTGCCAGTAGCCCCTACAGACCGGGGACGGGCCCTGAAGCTTTCTTT.

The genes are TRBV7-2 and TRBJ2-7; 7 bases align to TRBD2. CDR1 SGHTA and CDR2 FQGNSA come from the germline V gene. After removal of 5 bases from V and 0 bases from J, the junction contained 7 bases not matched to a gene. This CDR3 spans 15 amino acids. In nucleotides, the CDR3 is TGTGCCAGCAGCCTGGGGGGGTCAAACTCCTACGAGCAGTACTTC. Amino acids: CASSLGGSNSYEQYF.

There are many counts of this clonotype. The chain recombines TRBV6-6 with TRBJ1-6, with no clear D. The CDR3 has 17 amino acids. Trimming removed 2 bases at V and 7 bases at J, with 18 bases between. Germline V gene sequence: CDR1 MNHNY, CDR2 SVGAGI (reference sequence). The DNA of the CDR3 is TGTGCCAGCAGTTACGCACCCTCCGGGTCGGCCAATTCACCCCTCCACTTT. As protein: CASSYAPSGSANSPLHF.

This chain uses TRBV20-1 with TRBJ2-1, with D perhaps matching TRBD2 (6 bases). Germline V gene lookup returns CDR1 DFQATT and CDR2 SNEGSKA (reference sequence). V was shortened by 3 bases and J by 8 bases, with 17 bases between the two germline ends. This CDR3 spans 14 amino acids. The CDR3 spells CSAREGSRRDEQFF. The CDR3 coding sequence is TGCAGTGCTAGGGAGGGGTCTAGGAGGGATGAGCAGTTCTTC.

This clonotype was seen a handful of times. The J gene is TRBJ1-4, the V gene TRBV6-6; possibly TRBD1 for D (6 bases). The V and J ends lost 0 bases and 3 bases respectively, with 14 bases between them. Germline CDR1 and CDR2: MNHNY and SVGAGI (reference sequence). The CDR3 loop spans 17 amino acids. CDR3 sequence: CASSYSIGGLANEKLFF. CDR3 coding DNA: TGTGCCAGCAGTTACTCTATTGGGGGGCTGGCTAATGAAAAACTGTTTTTT.

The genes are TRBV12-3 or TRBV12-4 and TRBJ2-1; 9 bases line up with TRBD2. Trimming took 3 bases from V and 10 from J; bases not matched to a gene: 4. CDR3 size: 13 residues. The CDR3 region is CASSLILAGEQFF. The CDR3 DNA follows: TGTGCCAGCAGTTTGATCCTAGCGGGAGAGCAGTTCTTC.

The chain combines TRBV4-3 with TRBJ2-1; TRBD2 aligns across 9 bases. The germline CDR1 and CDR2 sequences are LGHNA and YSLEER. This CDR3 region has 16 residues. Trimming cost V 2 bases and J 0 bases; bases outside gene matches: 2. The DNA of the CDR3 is TGCGCCAGCAGCCAATTTAGCGGGAGCTCCTACAATGAGCAGTTCTTC. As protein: CASSQFSGSSYNEQFF.